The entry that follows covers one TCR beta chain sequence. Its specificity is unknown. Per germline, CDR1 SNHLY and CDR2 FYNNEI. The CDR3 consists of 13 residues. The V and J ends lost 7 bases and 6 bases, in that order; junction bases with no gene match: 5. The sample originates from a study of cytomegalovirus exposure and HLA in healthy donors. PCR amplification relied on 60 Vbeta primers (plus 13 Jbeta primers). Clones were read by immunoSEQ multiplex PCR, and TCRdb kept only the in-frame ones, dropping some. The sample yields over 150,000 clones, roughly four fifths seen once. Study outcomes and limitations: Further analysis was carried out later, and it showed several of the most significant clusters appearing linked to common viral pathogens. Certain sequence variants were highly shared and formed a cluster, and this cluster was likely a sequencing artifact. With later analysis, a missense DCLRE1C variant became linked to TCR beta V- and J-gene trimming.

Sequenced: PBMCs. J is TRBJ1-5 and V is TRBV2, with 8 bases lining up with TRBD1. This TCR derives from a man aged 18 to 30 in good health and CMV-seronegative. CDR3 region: CASTLGTGQPQHF. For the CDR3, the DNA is TGTGCCAGCACCTTGGGGACAGGTCAGCCCCAGCATTTT.